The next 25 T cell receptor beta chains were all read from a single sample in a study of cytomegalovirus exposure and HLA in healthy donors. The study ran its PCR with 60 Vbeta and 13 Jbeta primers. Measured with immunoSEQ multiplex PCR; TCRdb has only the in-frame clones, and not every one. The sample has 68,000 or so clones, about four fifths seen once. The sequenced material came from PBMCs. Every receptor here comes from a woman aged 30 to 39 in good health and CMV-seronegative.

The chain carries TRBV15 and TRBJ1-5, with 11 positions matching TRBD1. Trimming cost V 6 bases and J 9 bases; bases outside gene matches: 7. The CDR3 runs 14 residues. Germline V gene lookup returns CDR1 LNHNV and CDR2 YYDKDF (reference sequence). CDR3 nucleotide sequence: TGTGCCACCAGAACGGACAGGGGGCTGCGGCCCCAGCATTTT. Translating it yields CATRTDRGLRPQHF. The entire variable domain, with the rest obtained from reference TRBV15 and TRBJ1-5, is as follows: DAMVIQNPRYQVTQFGKPVTLSCSQTLNHNVMYWYQQKSSQAPKLLFHYYDKDFNNEADTPDNFQSRRPNTSFCFLDIRSPGLGDTAMYLCATRTDRGLRPQHFGDGTRLSIL.

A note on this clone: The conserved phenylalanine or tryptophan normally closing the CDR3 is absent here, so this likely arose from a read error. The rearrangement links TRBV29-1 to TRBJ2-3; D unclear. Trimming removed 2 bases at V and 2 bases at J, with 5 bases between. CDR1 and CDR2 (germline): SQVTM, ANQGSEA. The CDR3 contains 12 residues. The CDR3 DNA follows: TGCAGCGTTGAAAGATACACAGATACGCAGTATGTT. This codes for CSVERYTDTQYV.

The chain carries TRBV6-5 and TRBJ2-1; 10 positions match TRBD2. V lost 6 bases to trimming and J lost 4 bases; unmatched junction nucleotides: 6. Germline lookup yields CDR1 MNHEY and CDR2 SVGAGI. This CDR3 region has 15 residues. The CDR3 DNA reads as TGTGCCAGCAGGGATCTAGCGGGAGATTACAATGAGCAGTTCTTC. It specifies CASRDLAGDYNEQFF.

In nucleotides, the CDR3 is TGTGCCAGCAGTTCCGGGACAGGGCCTTTCGCCTATGGCTACACCTTC. It translates to CASSSGTGPFAYGYTF. V gene TRBV6-5 combines with J gene TRBJ1-2; 9 nucleotides align to TRBD1. The CDR3 extends over 16 amino acids. The J segment lost 4 bases and the V segment lost 4 bases, leaving 10 bases of the junction unmatched. Germline V gene lookup returns CDR1 MNHEY and CDR2 SVGAGI.

As DNA, the CDR3 is TGTGCCAGCAGCCCGGGGGATTCTTATGGCTACACCTTC. Protein: CASSPGDSYGYTF. This chain uses TRBV7-8 with TRBJ1-2; possibly TRBD1 for D (5 bases). Germline CDR1 is SGHVS and CDR2 is FQNEAQ. This CDR3 spans 13 amino acids. V gave up 5 bases and J gave up 5 bases, with 12 bases separating them.

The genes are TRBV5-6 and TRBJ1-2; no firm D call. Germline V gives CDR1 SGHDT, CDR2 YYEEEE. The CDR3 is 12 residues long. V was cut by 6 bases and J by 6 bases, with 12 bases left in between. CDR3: CASNTRRDGYTF. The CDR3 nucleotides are TGTGCCAGCAACACAAGGAGGGATGGCTACACCTTC.

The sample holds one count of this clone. CDR3 nucleotides: TGTGCCAGCCGAGGGGAGGGGACAGGCGGGGCTGGGGAGCTGTTTTTT. This gives the protein CASRGEGTGGAGELFF. This chain connects TRBV9 to TRBJ2-2; perhaps TRBD1 as D (8 bases). The V end was cut by 7 bases, the J end by 8 bases, with 24 bases between. CDR1 is SGDLS and CDR2 is YYNGEE in the germline V gene. The length of the CDR3 is 16 residues.

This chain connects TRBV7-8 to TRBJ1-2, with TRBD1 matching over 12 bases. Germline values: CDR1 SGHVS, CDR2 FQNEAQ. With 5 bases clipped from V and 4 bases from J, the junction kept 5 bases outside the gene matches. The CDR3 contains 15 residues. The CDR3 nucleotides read TGTGCCAGCAGCCCGTCGGGACAGGGGGCCTATGGCTACACCTTC. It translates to CASSPSGQGAYGYTF.

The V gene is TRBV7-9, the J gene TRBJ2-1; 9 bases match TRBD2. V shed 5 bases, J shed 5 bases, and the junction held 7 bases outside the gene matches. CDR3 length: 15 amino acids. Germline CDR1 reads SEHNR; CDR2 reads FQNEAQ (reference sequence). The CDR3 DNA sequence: TGTGCCAGCAGCCGCGGACTAGCGAGAAACAATGAGCAGTTCTTC. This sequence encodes CASSRGLARNNEQFF.

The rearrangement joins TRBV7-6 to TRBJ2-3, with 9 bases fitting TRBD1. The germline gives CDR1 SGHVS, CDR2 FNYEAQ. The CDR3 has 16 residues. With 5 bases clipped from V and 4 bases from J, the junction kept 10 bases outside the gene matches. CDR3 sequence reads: CASSHSRDREADTQYF. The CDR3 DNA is TGTGCCAGCAGCCATTCCCGGGACAGGGAAGCAGATACGCAGTATTTT.

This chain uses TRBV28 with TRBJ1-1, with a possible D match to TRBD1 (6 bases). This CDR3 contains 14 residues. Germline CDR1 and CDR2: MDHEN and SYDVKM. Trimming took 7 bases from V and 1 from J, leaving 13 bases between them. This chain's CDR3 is CASTRGGPNTEAFF. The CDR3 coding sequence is TGTGCCAGCACCAGAGGGGGACCGAACACTGAAGCTTTCTTT.

The CDR3 protein is CASQWDSSIYGYTF. The CDR3 DNA reads TGTGCCAGCCAATGGGACAGTTCAATCTATGGCTACACCTTC. V usage is TRBV2 and J usage is TRBJ1-2; 7 bases map to TRBD1. The CDR3 runs 14 residues. With 8 bases clipped from V and 4 bases from J, the junction kept 10 bases outside the gene matches. In germline, CDR1 is SNHLY, CDR2 FYNNEI.

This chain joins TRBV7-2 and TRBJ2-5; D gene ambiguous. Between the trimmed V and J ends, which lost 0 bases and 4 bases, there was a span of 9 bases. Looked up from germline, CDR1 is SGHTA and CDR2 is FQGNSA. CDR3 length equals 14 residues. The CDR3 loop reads CASSLAGSGETQYF. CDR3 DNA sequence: TGTGCCAGCAGCTTAGCTGGTAGTGGAGAGACCCAGTACTTC.

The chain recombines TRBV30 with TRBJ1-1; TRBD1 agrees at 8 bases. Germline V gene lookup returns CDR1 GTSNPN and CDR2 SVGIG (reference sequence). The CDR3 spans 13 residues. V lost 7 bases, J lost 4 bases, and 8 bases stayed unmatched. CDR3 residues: CAFRGLMGTEAFF. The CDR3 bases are TGTGCCTTCAGGGGGCTAATGGGCACTGAAGCTTTCTTT.

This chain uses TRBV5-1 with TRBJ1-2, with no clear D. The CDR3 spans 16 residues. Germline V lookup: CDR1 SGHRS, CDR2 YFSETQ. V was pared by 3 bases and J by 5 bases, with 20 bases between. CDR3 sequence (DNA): TGCGCCAGCAGCTATCAAGCAAACCTCCTACCTTATGGCTACACCTTC. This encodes CASSYQANLLPYGYTF.

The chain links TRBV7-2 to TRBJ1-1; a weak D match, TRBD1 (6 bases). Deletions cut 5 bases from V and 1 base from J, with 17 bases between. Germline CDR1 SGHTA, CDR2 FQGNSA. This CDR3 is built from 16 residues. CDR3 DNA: TGTGCCAGCAGCCTACAGGGAAAGGTGAGGAACACTGAAGCTTTCTTT. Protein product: CASSLQGKVRNTEAFF.

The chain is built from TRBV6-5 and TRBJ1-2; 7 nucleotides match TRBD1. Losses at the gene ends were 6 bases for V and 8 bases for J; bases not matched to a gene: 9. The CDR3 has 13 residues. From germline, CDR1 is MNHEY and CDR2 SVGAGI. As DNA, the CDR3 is TGTGCCAGCAGGCCCACAGGGGAGAGGGGCTACACCTTC. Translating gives CASRPTGERGYTF.

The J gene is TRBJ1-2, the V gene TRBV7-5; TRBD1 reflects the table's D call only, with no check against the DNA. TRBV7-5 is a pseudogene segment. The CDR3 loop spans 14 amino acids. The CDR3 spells CVRSLPDRDDGYTF. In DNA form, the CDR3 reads TGTGTCAGAAGCTTACCGGACAGGGATGATGGCTACACCTTC.

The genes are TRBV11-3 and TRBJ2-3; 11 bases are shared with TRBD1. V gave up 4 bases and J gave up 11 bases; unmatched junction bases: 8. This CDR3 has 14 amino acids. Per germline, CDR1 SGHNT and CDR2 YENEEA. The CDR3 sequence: CASSSGTGGLVQYF. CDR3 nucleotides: TGTGCCAGCAGCTCCGGGACAGGGGGGCTAGTGCAGTATTTT.

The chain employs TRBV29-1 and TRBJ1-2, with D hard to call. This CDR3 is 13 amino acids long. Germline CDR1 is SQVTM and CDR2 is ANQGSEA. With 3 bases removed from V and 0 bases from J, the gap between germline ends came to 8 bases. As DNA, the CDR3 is TGCAGCGTTGACACGAGCACTAACTATGGCTACACCTTC. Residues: CSVDTSTNYGYTF.

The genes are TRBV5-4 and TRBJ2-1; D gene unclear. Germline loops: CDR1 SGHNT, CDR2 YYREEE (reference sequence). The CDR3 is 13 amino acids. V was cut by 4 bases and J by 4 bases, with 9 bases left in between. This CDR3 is CASSPPYYNEQFF. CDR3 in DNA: TGTGCCAGCAGCCCTCCCTATTACAATGAGCAGTTCTTC.

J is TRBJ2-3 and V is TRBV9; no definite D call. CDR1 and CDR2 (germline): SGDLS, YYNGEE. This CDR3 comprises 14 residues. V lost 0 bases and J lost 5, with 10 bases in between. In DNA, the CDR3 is TGTGCCAGCAGCGTAGGGATAGCCGGAGATACGCAGTATTTT. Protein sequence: CASSVGIAGDTQYF.

CDR3 DNA: TGCAGCGGTCTAGAGCCGTCCGGGGAGCTGTTTTTT. Residues: CSGLEPSGELFF. The rearrangement joins TRBV29-1 to TRBJ2-2; D not certain. V dropped 7 bases and J dropped 6 bases, with 12 bases sitting between them. Germline-derived CDR1 and CDR2 are SQVTM and ANQGSEA. CDR3 length: 12 residues.

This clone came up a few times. The CDR3 is CASSPRDSGNTEAFF. CDR3 DNA sequence: TGCGCCAGCAGCCCTCGGGACAGTGGGAACACTGAAGCTTTCTTT. The V and J genes are TRBV4-1 and TRBJ1-1; TRBD1 agrees at 7 bases. Germline CDR1 and CDR2: MGHRA and YSYEKL. CDR3 size: 15 residues. V lost 4 bases and J lost 1; bases outside the gene matches: 6.

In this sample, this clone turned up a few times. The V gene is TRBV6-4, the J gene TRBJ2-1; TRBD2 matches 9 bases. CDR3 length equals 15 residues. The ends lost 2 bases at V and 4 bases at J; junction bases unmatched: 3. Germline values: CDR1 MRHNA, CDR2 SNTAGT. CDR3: CASSDQSGGYNEQFF. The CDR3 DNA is TGTGCCAGCAGTGACCAAAGCGGGGGGTACAATGAGCAGTTCTTC.